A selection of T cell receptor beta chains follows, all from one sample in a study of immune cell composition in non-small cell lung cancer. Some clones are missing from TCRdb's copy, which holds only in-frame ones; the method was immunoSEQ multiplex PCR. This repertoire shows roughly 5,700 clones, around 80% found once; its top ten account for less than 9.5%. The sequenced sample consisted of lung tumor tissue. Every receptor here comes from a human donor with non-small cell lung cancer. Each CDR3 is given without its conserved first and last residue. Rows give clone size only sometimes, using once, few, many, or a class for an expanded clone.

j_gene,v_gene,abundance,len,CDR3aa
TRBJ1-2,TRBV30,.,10,AWSGTTYGYT
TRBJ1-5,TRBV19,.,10,ASSFPNQPQH
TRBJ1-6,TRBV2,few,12,ASSESGAHSPLH
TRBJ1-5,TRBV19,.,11,ASKGQVTQPQH
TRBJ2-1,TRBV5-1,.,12,ASSLAGTYNEQF
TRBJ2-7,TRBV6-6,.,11,AGSSGTSYEQY
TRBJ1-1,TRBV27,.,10,ASSLGRGEAF
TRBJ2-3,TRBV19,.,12,ASSLGALGDTQY
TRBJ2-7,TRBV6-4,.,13,ASSARQGRTYEQY
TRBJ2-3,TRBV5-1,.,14,ATSVGGGFYTDTQY
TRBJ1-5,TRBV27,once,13,ASRRNRDFNQPQH
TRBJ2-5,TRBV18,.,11,ASSPPGLETQY
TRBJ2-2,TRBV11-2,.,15,ASRPVSGRRTTGELF
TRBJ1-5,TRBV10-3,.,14,AISDGGAQDNQPQH
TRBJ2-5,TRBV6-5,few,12,ASTGTSGEETQY
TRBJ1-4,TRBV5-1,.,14,ASSLAKTGGNEKLF
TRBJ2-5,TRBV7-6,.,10,ASSLTRETQY
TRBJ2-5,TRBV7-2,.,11,ASSWGGRETQY
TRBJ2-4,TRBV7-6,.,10,ASPDRGNIQY
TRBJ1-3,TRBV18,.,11,ASSSDRGNTIY
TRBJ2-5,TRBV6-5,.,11,ASSIDRGETQY
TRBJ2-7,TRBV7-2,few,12,ASRPTGGGYEQY
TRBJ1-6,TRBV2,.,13,ASVEVGEDNSPLH
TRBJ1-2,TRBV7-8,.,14,ASSLEEVNGAHGYT
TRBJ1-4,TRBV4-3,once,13,ASSQDGGGDEKLF
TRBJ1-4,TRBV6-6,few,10,ASRQGREKLF